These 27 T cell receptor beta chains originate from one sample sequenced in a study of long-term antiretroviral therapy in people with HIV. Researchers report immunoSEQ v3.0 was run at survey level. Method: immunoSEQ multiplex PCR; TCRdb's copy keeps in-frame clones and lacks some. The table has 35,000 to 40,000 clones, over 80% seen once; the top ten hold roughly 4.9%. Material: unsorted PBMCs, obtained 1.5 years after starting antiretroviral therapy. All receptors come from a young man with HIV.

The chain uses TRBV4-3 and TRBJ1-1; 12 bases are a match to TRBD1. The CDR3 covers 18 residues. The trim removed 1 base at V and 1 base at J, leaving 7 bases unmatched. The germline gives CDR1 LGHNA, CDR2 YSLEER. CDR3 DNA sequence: TGCGCCAGCAGCCAAGGAGCCGGGACAGGGGGCAAGAACACTGAAGCTTTCTTT. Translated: CASSQGAGTGGKNTEAFF.

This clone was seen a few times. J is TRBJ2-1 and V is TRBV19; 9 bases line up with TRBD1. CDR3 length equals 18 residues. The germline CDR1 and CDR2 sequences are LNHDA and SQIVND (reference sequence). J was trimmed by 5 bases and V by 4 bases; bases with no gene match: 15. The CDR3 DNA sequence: TGTGCCAGTAGTAACCTCCGAGGGAGGGGACAGGGCGACAATGAGCAGTTCTTC. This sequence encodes CASSNLRGRGQGDNEQFF.

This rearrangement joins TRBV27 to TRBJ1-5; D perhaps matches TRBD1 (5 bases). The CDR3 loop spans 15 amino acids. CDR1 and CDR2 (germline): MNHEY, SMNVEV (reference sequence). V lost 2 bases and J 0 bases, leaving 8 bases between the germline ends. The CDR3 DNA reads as TGTGCCAGCAGTTTACGGGGCTATAGCAATCAGCCCCAGCATTTT. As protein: CASSLRGYSNQPQHF.

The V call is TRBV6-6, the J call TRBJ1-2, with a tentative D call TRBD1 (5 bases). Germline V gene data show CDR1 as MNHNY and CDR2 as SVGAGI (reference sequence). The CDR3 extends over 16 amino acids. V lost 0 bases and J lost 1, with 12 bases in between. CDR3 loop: CASSYSFAGINYGYTF. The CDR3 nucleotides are TGTGCCAGCAGTTACTCGTTTGCAGGGATTAACTATGGCTACACCTTC.

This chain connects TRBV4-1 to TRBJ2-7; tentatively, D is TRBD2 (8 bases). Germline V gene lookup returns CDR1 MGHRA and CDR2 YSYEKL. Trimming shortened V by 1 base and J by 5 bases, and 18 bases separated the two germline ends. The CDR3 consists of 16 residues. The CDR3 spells CASSQVLAATGNEQYF. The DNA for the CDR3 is TGCGCCAGCAGCCAAGTACTAGCGGCGACAGGGAACGAGCAGTACTTC.

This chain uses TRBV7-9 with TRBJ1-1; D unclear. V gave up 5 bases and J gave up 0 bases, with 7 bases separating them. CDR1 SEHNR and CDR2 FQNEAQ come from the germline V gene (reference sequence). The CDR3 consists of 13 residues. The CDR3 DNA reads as TGTGCCAGCAGCAACGTCCTGAACACTGAAGCTTTCTTT. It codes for CASSNVLNTEAFF. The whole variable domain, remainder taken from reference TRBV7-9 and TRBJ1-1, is DTGVSQNPRHKITKRGQNVTFRCDPISEHNRLYWYRQTLGQGPEFLTYFQNEAQLEKSRLLSDRFSAERPKGSFSTLEIQRTEQGDSAMYLCASSNVLNTEAFFGQGTRLTVV.

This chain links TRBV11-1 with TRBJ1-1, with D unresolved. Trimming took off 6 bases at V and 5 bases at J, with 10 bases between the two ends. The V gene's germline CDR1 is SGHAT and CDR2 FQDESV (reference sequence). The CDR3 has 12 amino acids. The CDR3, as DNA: TGTGCCAGCAGTGGGAGAAGTACTGAAGCTTTCTTT. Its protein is CASSGRSTEAFF.

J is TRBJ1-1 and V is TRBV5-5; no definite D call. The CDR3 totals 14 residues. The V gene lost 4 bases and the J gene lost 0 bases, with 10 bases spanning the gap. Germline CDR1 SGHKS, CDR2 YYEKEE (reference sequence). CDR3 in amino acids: CASSATWLNTEAFF. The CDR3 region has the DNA TGTGCCAGCAGCGCCACATGGCTGAACACTGAAGCTTTCTTT.

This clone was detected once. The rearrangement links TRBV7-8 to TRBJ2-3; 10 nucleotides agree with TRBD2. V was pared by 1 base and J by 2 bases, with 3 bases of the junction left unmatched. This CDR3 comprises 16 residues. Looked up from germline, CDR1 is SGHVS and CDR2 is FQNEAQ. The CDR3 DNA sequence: TGTGCCAGCAGCTTAGATCTAGCGGGAGCCACAGATACGCAGTATTTT. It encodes CASSLDLAGATDTQYF.

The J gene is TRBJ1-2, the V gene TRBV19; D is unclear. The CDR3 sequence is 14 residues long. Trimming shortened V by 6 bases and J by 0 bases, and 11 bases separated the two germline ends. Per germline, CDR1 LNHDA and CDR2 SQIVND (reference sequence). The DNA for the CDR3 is TGTGCCAGTAGGGAGGCAAGAGCTAACTATGGCTACACCTTC. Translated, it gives CASREARANYGYTF.

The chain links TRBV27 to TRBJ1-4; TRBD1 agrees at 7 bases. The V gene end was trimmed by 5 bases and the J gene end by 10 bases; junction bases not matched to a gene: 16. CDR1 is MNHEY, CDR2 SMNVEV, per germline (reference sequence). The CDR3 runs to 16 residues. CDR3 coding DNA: TGTGCCAGCAGTAGCCGATCGGACAGGTGGGAAGGAAAACTGTTTTTT. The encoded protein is CASSSRSDRWEGKLFF.

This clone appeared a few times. In DNA, the CDR3 is TGTGCCAGCAGTGATGGTTTAGGCGGGATTAAGTGGGTCGGGGAGCTGTTTTTT. Translation gives CASSDGLGGIKWVGELFF. V gene TRBV2 combines with J gene TRBJ2-2, with a possible D match to TRBD2 (6 bases). Germline CDR1 reads SNHLY; CDR2 reads FYNNEI. This CDR3 contains 18 residues. Trimming cost V 3 bases and J 7 bases, with 24 bases left between them.

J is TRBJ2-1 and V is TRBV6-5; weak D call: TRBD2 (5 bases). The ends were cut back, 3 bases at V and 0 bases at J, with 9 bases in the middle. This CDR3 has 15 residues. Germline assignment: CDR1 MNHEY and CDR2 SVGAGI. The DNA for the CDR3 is TGTGCCAGCAGTTATGAGGGTAACTCCTACAATGAGCAGTTCTTC. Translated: CASSYEGNSYNEQFF.

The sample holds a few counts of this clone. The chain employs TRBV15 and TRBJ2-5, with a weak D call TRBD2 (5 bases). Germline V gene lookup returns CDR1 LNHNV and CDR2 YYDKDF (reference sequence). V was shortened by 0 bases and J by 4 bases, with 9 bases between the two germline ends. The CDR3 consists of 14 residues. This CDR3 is CATSRDRGVETQYF. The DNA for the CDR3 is TGTGCCACCAGCAGAGATCGGGGAGTAGAGACCCAGTACTTC.

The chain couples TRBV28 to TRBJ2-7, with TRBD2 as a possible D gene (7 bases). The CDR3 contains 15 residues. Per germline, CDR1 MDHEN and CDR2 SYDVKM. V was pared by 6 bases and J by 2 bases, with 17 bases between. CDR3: CASSKGGGGAYEQYF. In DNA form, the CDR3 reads TGTGCCAGCAGCAAAGGGGGGGGCGGGGCCTACGAGCAGTACTTC.

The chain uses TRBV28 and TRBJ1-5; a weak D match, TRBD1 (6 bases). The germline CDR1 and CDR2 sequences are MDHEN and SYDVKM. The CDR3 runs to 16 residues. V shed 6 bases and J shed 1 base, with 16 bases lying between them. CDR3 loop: CASSLEWGASNQPQHF. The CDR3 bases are TGTGCCAGCAGCCTGGAGTGGGGGGCGAGCAATCAGCCCCAGCATTTT.

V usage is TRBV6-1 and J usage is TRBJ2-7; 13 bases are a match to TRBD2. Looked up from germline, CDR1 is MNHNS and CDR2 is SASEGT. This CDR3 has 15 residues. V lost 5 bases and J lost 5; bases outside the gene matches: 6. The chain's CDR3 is CASSRTGTSGNEQYF. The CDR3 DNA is TGTGCCAGCAGTCGAACTGGGACTAGCGGGAACGAGCAGTACTTC.

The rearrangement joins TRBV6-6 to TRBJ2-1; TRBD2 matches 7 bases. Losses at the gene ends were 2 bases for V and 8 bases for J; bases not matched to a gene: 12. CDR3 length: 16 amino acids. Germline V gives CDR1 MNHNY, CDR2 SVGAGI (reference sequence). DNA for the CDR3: TGTGCCAGCAGTTACGGTCGGGCTAGCGGAGTGGATGAGCAGTTCTTC. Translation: CASSYGRASGVDEQFF.

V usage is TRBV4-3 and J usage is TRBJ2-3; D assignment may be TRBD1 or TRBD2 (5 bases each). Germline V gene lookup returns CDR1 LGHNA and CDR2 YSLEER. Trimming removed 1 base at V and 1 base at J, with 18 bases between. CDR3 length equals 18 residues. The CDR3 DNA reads TGCGCCAGCAGCCAAGCCGGGGCCGCTAAGTTGGGCACAGATACGCAGTATTTT. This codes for CASSQAGAAKLGTDTQYF.

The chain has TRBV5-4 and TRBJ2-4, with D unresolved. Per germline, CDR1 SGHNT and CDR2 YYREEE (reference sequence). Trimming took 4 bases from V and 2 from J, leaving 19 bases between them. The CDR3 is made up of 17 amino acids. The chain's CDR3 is CASSPNAPTSSKNIQYF. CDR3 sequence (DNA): TGTGCCAGCAGCCCGAACGCGCCGACCAGCTCCAAAAACATTCAGTACTTC.

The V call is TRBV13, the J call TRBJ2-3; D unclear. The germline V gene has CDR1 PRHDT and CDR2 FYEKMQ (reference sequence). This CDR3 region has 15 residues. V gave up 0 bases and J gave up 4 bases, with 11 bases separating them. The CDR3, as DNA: TGTGCCAGCAGCTTAGGACGGACCCCACCAGATACGCAGTATTTT. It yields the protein CASSLGRTPPDTQYF.

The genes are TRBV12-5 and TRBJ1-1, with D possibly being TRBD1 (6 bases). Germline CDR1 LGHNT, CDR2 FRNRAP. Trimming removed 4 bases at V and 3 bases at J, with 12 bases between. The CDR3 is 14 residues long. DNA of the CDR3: TGTGCTAGTGGTTCGGGGACACCCTACACTGAAGCTTTCTTT. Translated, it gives CASGSGTPYTEAFF. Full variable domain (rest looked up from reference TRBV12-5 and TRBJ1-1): DARVTQTPRHKVTEMGQEVTMRCQPILGHNTVFWYRQTMMQGLELLAYFRNRAPLDDSGMPKDRFSAEMPDATLATLKIQPSEPRDSAVYFCASGSGTPYTEAFFGQGTRLTVV.

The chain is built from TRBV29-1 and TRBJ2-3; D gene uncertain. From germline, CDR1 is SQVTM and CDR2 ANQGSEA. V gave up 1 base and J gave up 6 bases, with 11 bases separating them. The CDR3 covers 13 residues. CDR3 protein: CSVEVLSRDTQYF. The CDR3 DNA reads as TGCAGCGTTGAAGTGCTAAGCAGGGATACGCAGTATTTT.

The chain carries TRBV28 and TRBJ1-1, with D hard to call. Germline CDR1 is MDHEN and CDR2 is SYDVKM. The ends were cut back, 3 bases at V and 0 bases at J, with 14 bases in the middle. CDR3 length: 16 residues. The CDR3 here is CASSLRVSFMNTEAFF. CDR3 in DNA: TGTGCCAGCAGTTTGCGGGTCAGCTTCATGAACACTGAAGCTTTCTTT.

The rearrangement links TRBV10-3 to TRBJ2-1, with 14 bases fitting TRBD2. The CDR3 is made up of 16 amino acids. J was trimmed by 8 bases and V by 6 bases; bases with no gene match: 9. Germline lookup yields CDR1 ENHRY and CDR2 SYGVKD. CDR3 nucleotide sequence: TGTGCCATCAGCTTGACTAGCGGGAGGGCGGGCGATGAGCAGTTCTTC. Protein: CAISLTSGRAGDEQFF.

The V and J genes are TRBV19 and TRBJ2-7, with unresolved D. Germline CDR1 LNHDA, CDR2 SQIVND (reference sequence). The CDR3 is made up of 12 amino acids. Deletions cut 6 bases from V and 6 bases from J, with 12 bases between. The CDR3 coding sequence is TGTGCCAGTAGGGCCCCGACCGGCGAGCAGTACTTC. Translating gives CASRAPTGEQYF.

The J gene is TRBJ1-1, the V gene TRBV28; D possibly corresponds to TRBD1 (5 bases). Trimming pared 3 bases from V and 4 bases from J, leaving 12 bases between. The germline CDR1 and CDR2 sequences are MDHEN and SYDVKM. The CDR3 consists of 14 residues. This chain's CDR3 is CASSFQGLSTEAFF. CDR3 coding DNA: TGTGCCAGCAGTTTTCAGGGACTGAGCACTGAAGCTTTCTTT.